This T cell receptor beta chain was found in a study of cytomegalovirus exposure and HLA in healthy donors. Study observations and caveats: Among donors in an Asian-associated ancestry cluster, a later analysis reportedly found fewer N-insertions than the approximately 670-donor mean. TRBV6-2, TRBV6-3 and other indistinguishable V segments were excluded.

PCR involved 60 Vbeta and 13 Jbeta primers. TCRdb's copy holds only in-frame clones and misses some; the assay was immunoSEQ multiplex PCR. This sample has some 180,000 clones; approximately 85% occur once, and the top ten carry under 3%. V was pared by 3 bases and J by 4 bases, with 8 bases of the junction left unmatched. The length of the CDR3 is 15 residues. Germline V gene lookup returns CDR1 MDHEN and CDR2 SYDVKM. Note on this clone: Its antigen is unknown.

Sequences were obtained from PBMCs. The origin of this receptor is a woman aged 50 to 60 in good health and CMV-seronegative. The V and J genes are TRBV28 and TRBJ1-1; 7 nucleotides agree with TRBD1. Here the CDR3 DNA reads TGTGCCAGCAGTTTTTCGAAAGGGGGCCCCACTGAAGCTTTCTTT. This translates into CASSFSKGGPTEAFF.